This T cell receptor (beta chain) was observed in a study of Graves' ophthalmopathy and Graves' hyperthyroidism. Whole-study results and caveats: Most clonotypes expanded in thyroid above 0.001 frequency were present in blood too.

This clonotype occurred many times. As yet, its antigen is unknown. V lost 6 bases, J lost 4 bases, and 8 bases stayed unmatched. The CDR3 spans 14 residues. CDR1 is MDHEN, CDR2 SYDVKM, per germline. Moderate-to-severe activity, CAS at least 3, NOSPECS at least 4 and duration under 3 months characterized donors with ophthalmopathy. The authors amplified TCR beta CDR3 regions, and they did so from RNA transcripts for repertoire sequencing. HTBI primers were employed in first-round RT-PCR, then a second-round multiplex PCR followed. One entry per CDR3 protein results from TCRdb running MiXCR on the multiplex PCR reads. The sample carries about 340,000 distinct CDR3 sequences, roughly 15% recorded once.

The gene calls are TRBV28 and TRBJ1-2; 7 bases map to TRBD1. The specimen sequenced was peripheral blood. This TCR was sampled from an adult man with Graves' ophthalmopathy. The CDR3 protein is CASRIQGSTYGYTF. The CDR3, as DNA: TGTGCCAGCAGGATACAGGGGTCAACCTATGGCTACACCTTC.